This T cell receptor (beta chain) came from a study of blood T cell repertoires in COVID-19. The germline V gene has CDR1 KGHSH and CDR2 LQKENI. J lost 4 bases, V lost 4 bases, and 2 bases had no gene match. This CDR3 contains 13 residues. Cohort 3 donors counted as recovered after two negative PCRs, clearance, or resolved symptoms. Only in-frame clones appear in the TCRdb table, and some are missing; sequencing was by immunoSEQ multiplex PCR. Of 350,000 to 400,000 clones in the sample, around 89% were seen once. This clone was counted between two and nine times. This chain joins TRBV18 and TRBJ1-1, with TRBD1 identical over 8 bases. This receptor was obtained from a woman aged 18-35 years who had recovered from COVID-19. Material: PBMCs or T cells enriched from blood (not recorded which). The CDR3 here is CASSQGQGTEAFF. The CDR3 coding sequence is TGTGCCAGCTCACAAGGACAGGGCACTGAAGCTTTCTTT.